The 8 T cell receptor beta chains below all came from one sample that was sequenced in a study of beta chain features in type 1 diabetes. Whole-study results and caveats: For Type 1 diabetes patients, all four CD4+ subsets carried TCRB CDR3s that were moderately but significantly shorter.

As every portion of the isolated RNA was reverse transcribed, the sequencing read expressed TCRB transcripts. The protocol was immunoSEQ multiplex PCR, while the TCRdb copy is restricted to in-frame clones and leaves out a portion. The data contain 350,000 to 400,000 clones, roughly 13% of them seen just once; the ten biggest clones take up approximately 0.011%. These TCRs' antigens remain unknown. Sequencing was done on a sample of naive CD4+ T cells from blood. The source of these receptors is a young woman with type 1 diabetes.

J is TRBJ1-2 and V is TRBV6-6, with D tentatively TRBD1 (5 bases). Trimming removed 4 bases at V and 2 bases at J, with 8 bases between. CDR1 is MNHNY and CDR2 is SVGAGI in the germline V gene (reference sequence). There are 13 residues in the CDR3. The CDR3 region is CASSSRENYGYTF. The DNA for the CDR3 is TGTGCCAGCAGTTCCAGGGAAAACTATGGCTACACCTTC.

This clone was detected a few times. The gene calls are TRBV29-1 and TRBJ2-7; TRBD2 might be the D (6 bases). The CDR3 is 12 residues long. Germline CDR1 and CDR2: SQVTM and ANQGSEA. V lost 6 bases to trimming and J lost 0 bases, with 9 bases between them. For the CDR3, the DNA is TGCAGCGTCTCCGGGGGCTCCTACGAGCAGTACTTC. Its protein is CSVSGGSYEQYF.

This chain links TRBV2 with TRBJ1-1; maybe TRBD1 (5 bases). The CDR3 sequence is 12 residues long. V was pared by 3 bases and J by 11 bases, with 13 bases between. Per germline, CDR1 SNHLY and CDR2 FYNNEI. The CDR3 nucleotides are TGTGCCAGCAGTGAGGCCTTATGGGGCGCTTTCTTT. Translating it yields CASSEALWGAFF. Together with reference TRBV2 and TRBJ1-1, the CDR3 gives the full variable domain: EPEVTQTPSHQVTQMGQEVILRCVPISNHLYFYWYRQILGQKVEFLVSFYNNEISEKSEIFDDQFSVERPDGSNFTLKIRSTKLEDSAMYFCASSEALWGAFFGQGTRLTVV.

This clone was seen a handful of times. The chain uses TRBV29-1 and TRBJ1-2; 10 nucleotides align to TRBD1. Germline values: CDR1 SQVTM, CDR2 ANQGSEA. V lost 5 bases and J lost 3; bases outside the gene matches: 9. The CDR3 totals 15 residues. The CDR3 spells CSVSPTGGADYGYTF. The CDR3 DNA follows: TGCAGCGTTAGCCCGACAGGGGGCGCTGACTATGGCTACACCTTC.

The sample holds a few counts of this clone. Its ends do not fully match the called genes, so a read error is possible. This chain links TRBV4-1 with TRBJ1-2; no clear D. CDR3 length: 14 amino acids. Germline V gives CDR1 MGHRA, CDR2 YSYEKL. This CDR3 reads CASSEESGLLRYTF. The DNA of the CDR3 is TGCGCCAGCAGCGAAGAATCCGGACTTCTACGCTACACCTTC.

CDR3 bases: TGTGCCAGCAGCCCAAGACAGGGGTTGAACACTGAAGCTTTCTTT. Amino acids: CASSPRQGLNTEAFF. The chain recombines TRBV9 with TRBJ1-1, with 8 bases lining up with TRBD1. The CDR3 runs 15 residues. Looked up from germline, CDR1 is SGDLS and CDR2 is YYNGEE. After removal of 4 bases from V and 0 bases from J, the junction contained 5 bases not matched to a gene. Full variable domain (outside the CDR3, taken from reference TRBV9 and TRBJ1-1): DSGVTQTPKHLITATGQRVTLRCSPRSGDLSVYWYQQSLDQGLQFLIQYYNGEERAKGNILERFSAQQFPDLHSELNLSSLELGDSALYFCASSPRQGLNTEAFFGQGTRLTVV.

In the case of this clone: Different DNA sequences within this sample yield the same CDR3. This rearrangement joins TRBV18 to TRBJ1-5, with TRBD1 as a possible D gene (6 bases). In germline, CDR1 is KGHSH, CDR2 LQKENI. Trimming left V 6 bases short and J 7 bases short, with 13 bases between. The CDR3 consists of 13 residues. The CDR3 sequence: CASSPGGGQPQHF. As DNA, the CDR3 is TGTGCCAGCTCTCCCGGGGGGGGCCAGCCCCAGCATTTT.

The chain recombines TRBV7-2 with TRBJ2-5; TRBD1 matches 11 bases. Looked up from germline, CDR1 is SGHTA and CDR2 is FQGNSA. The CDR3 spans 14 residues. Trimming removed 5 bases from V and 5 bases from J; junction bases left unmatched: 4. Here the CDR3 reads CASSRDRGAETQYF. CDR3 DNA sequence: TGTGCCAGCAGCCGGGACAGGGGGGCCGAGACCCAGTACTTC.